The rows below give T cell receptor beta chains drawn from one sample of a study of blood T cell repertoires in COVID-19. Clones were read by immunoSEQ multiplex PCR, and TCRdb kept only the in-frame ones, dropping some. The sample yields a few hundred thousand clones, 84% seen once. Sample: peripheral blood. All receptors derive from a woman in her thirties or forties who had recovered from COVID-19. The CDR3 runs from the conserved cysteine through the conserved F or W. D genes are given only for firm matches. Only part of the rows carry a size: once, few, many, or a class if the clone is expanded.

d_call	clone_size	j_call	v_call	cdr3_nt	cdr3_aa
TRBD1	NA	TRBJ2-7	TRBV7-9	TGTGCCAGCAGCTTCCCTAGACAGGGGGAGGCCTACGAGCAGTACTTC	CASSFPRQGEAYEQYF
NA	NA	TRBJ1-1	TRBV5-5	TGTGCCAGCAGCCCGAGGGGGAGAGGGGCGCTGAACACTGAAGCTTTCTTT	CASSPRGRGALNTEAFF
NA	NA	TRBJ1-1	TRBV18	TGTGCCAGCTCACGCGTGCAGGGAAAGAACACTGAAGCTTTCTTT	CASSRVQGKNTEAFF
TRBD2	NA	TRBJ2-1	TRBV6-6	TGTGCCAGCAGTCCAAGCGGGGGGCCCAATGAGCAGTTCTTC	CASSPSGGPNEQFF
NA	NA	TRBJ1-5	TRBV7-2	TGTGCCAGCAGCTTAGTCAAGGGGGGCAATCAGCCCCAGCATTTT	CASSLVKGGNQPQHF
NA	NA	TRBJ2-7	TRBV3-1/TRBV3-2	TGTGCCAGCAGCCAAGGTGCTGCGTCCTCCGCCTACGAGCAGTACTTC	CASSQGAASSAYEQYF
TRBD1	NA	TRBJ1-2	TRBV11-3	TGTGCCAGCAGCCCCAGCCCCGACAGGGTAGACACCTTC	CASSPSPDRVDTF
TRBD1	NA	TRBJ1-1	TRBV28	TGTGCCAGCTCTCTTCCGGGGGGACAGGGGGACACTGAAGCTTTCTTT	CASSLPGGQGDTEAFF
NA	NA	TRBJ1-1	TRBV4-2	TGTGCCAGCAGCCAATATGAGGGAAGGACTGAAGCTTTCTTT	CASSQYEGRTEAFF
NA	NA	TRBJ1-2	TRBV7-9	TGTGCCAGCAGCCCCGAAGAGGGCAGGGGAATCTATGGCTACACCTTC	CASSPEEGRGIYGYTF
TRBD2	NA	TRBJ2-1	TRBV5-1	TGCGCCAGCAGCTCGGCGGGACTAGCGGGGGGATACAATGAGCAGTTCTTC	CASSSAGLAGGYNEQFF
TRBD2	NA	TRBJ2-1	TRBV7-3	TGTGCCAGCAGCTCCGGACTAGCGGGGTCTAGTGAGCAGTTCTTC	CASSSGLAGSSEQFF
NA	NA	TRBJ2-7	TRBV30	TGTGCCTTTAGACCGGGACTTAATTACTACGAGCAGTACTTC	CAFRPGLNYYEQYF
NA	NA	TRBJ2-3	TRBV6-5	TGTGCCAGCACCCCACGCCGGTCAGATACGCAGTATTTT	CASTPRRSDTQYF
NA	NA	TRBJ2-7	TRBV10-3	TGTGCCTCATCTCAGGGTCCTATCTACGAGCAGTACTTC	CASSQGPIYEQYF
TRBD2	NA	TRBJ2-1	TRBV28	TGTGCCAGCAGATCAGAAGCTAGCGGCAATGAGCAGTTCTTC	CASRSEASGNEQFF
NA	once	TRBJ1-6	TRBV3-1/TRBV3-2	TGTGCCAGCAGCCTCGGACAGCTTTATAATTCACCCCTCCACTTT	CASSLGQLYNSPLHF
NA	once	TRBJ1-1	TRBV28	TGTGCCAGCGTCTCTTTTCAGGGTTCGGCTTTCTTT	CASVSFQGSAFF
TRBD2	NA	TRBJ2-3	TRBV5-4	TGTGCCAGCAGCACGGGACTAGCGGGTACAGATACGCAGTATTTT	CASSTGLAGTDTQYF
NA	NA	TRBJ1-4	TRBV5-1	TGCGCCAGCAAAGCCTCAACTTATGGGGCGGAAAAACTGTTTTTT	CASKASTYGAEKLFF